This is a list of T cell receptor beta chains from one sample in a study of CD8+CD57+ T cells in acquired aplastic anemia. MiXCR, applied by TCRdb to the reads, yields one record per CDR3 protein. The profile shows approximately 170,000 distinct CDR3 sequences, around half of them singletons. Material for sequencing was sorted CD4+, CD8+, or CD8+CD57+ T cells (not recorded which) from PBMCs. The receptors shown here come from a human donor with aplastic anemia. The conserved cysteine and the conserved F or W are not part of the CDR3 here. Clone sizes are given selectively: once, few, many, or a class where the clone is expanded.

j_call | clone_size | v_call | cdr3_aa
TRBJ1-5 | . | TRBV12-3/TRBV12-4 | TSSLRTGTGTLYQPQH
TRBJ2-3 | . | TRBV9 | ASSPSGSVTDTQY
TRBJ1-6 | few | TRBV10-1 | ASSESRNSPLH
TRBJ2-2 | many | TRBV7-6 | ASSLAPGGSTGELF
TRBJ1-6 | many | TRBV11-2 | ASSLVSDGVTSPLH
TRBJ1-2 | many | TRBV3-1 | ASSRQGQGYT
TRBJ2-1 | few | TRBV18 | ASSPPTRRYNEQF
TRBJ2-7 | . | TRBV20-1 | SAQTSDSYEQY
TRBJ2-3 | . | TRBV9 | ASSVGRSLMGGTQY
TRBJ1-5 | . | TRBV7-2 | ASSVRVHQPQH
TRBJ2-3 | many | TRBV20-1 | SARALGDTQY
TRBJ2-2 | few | TRBV19 | ASSMTLKSGELF
TRBJ2-3 | . | TRBV5-1 | ASSLLTGDGTDTQY
TRBJ2-1 | many | TRBV20-1 | SAQTGTRGNEQF